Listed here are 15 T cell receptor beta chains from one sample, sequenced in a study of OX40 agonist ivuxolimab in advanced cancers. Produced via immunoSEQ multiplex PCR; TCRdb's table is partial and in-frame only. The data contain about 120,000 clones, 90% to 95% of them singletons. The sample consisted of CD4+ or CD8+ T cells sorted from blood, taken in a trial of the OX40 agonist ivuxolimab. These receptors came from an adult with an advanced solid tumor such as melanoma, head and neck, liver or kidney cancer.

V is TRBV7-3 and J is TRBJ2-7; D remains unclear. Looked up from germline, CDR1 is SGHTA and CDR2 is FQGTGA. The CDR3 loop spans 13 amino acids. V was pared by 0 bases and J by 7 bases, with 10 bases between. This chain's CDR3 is CASSLTPVGEQYF. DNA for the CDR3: TGTGCCAGCAGCTTAACCCCCGTCGGAGAGCAGTACTTC.

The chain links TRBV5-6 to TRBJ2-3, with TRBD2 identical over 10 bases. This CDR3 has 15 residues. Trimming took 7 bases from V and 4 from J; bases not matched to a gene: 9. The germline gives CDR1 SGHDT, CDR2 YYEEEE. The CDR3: CASALAGVGADTQYF. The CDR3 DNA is TGTGCCAGCGCCCTAGCGGGGGTTGGGGCAGATACGCAGTATTTT.

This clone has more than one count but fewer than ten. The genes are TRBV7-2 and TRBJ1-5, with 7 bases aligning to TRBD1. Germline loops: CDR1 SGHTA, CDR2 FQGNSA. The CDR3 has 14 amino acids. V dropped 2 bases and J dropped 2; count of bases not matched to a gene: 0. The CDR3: CASSLTGGNQPQHF. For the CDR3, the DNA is TGTGCCAGCAGCTTAACAGGGGGCAATCAGCCCCAGCATTTT. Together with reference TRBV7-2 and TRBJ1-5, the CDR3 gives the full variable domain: GAGVSQSPSNKVTEKGKDVELRCDPISGHTALYWYRQSLGQGLEFLIYFQGNSAPDKSGLPSDRFSAERTGGSVSTLTIQRTQQEDSAVYLCASSLTGGNQPQHFGDGTRLSIL.

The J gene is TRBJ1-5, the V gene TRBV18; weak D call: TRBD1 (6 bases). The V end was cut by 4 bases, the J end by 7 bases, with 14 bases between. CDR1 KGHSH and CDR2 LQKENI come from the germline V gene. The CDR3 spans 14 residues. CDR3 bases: TGTGCCAGCTCACAACAGGGTCAGAAGCAGCCCCAGCATTTT. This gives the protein CASSQQGQKQPQHF.

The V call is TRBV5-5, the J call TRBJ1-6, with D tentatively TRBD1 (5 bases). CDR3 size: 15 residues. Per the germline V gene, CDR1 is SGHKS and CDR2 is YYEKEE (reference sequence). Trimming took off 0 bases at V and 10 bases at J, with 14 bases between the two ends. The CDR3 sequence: CASSLANIGGSPLHF. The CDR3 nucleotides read TGTGCCAGCAGCTTGGCCAATATCGGGGGATCACCCCTCCACTTT.

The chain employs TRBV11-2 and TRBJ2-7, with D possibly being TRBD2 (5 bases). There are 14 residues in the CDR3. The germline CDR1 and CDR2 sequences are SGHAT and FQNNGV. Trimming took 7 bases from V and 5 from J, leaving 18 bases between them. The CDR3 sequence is CASTEKLVAHEQYF. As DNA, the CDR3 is TGTGCCAGCACCGAGAAACTAGTCGCCCACGAGCAGTACTTC. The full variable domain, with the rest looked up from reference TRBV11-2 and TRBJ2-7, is EAGVAQSPRYKIIEKRQSVAFWCNPISGHATLYWYQQILGQGPKLLIQFQNNGVVDDSQLPKDRFSAERLKGVDSTLKIQPAKLEDSAVYLCASTEKLVAHEQYFGPGTRLTVT.

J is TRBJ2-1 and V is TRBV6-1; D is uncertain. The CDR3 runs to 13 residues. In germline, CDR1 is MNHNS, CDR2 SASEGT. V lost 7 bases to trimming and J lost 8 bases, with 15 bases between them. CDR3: CASIGTETYEQFF. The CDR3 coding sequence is TGTGCCAGCATAGGTACTGAGACCTATGAGCAGTTCTTC.

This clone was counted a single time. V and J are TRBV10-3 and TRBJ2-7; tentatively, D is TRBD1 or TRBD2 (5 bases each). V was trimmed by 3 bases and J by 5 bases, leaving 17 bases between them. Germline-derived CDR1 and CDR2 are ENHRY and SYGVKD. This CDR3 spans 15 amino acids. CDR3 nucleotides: TGTGCCATCAGTGACCGGGGCGCAGGGTTCGACGAGCAGTACTTC. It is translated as CAISDRGAGFDEQYF.

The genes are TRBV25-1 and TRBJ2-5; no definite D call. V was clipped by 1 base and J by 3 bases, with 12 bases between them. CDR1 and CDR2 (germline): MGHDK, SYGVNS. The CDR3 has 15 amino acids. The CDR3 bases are TGTGCCAGCAGTGAATGGTGGGTCGGAGAAGAGACCCAGTACTTC. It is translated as CASSEWWVGEETQYF.

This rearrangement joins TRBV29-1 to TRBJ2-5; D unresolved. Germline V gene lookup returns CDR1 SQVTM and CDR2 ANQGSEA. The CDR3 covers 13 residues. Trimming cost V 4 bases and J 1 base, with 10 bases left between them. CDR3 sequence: CSVGDGSQETQYF. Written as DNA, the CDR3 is TGCAGCGTTGGAGACGGCAGCCAAGAGACCCAGTACTTC.

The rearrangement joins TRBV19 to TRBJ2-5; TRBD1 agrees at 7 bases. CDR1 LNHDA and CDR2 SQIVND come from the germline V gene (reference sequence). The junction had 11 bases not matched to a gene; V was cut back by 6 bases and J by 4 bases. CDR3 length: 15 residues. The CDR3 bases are TGTGCCAGTAGGCCCCGGGAAGGGGGCATAGAGACCCAGTACTTC. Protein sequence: CASRPREGGIETQYF.

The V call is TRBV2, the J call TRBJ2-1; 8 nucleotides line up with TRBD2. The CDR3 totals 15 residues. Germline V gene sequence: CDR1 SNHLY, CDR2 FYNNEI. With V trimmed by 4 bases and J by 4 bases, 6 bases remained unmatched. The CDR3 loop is CASSALQRGYNEQFF. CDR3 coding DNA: TGTGCCAGCAGTGCGCTGCAGCGGGGGTACAATGAGCAGTTCTTC.

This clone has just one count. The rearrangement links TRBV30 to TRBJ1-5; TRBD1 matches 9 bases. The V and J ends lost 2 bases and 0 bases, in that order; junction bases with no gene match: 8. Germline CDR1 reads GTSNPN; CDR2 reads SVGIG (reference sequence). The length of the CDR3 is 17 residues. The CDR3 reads CAWSMTGGAYSNQPQHF. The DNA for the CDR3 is TGTGCCTGGAGTATGACAGGGGGGGCCTATAGCAATCAGCCCCAGCATTTT.

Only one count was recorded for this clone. The CDR3 region is CASSKVAGKYSNQPQHF. DNA of the CDR3: TGTGCCAGCAGCAAAGTGGCAGGCAAATATAGCAATCAGCCCCAGCATTTT. The rearrangement joins TRBV21-1 to TRBJ1-5; TRBD1, as called in the table, went unchecked against the DNA. TRBV21-1 is described as a pseudogene. The CDR3 contains 17 residues.

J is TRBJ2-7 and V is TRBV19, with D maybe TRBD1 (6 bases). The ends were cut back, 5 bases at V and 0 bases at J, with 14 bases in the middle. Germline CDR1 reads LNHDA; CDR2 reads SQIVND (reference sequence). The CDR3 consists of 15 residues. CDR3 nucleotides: TGTGCCAGTAGTTCCCCGGGACACAACTCCTACGAGCAGTACTTC. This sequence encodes CASSSPGHNSYEQYF. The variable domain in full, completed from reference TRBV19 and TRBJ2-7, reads DGGITQSPKYLFRKEGQNVTLSCEQNLNHDAMYWYRQDPGQGLRLIYYSQIVNDFQKGDIAEGYSVSREKKESFPLTVTSAQKNPTAFYLCASSSPGHNSYEQYFGPGTRLTVT.